This T cell receptor (beta chain) was documented in a study of T cell responses to AZD1222 COVID-19 vaccine. The germline V gene encodes CDR1 MNHEY and CDR2 SMNVEV (reference sequence). This CDR3 region has 15 residues. The V end lost 6 bases, the J end lost 9 bases, and 21 bases lay between the germline ends. This clone appeared once. Antigen specificity is unknown. Study-wide points: Repertoire sampling occurred only after the peak T cell response.

Data came from immunoSEQ multiplex PCR; TCRdb stores just in-frame clones and leaves some out. The table has 150,000 or so clones, about nine tenths seen once. The rearrangement joins TRBV27 to TRBJ2-1; possible D gene TRBD2, 5 bases. Material: peripheral blood, obtained 28 days after the second AZD1222 dose. The receptor's source is an adult who received the AZD1222 COVID-19 vaccine. The CDR3 here is CASSHSSPSRGEQFF. The DNA for the CDR3 is TGTGCCAGCAGCCACTCTAGCCCGAGCAGAGGTGAGCAGTTCTTC.